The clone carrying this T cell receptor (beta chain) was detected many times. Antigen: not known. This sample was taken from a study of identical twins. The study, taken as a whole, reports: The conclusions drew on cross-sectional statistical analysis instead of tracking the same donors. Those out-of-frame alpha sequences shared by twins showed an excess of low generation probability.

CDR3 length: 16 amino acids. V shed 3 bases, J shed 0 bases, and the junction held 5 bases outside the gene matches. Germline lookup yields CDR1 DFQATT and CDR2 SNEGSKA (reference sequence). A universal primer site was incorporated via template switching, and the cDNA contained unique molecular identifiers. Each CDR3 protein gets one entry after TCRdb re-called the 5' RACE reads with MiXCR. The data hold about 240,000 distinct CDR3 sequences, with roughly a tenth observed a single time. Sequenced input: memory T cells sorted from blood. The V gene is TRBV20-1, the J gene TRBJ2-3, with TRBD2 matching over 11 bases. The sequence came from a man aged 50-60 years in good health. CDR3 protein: CSASRTSGYSTDTQYF. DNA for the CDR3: TGCAGTGCTAGTAGGACTAGCGGGTATAGCACAGATACGCAGTATTTT.